Given below is one T cell receptor beta chain in context. The sample is drawn from a study of T cell changes during pregnancy in multiple sclerosis. The data were produced by immunoSEQ multiplex PCR, yet TCRdb's version contains in-frame clones alone and is incomplete. In the table there are some 39,000 clones, about 90% of which are singletons. V was cut by 6 bases and J by 9 bases, with 9 bases left in between. Germline V lookup: CDR1 MNHEY, CDR2 SVGAGI. The CDR3 has 12 residues. This chain connects TRBV6-5 to TRBJ1-6; a weak D match, TRBD1 (6 bases). This receptor was taken from a female donor in good health, enrolled as a control in a pregnancy study. This material consisted of CD4+ T cells from peripheral blood mononuclear cells, taken in the second trimester of pregnancy. The CDR3, as DNA: TGTGCCAGCAGCACAGGGTTTTCACCCCTCCACTTT. Its protein product is CASSTGFSPLHF.